This section outlines one T cell receptor beta chain sequence together with its context. Generated by immunoSEQ multiplex PCR, the TCRdb table keeps only in-frame clones and is missing some. The sample consists of about 180,000 clones, more than 70% of them appearing once. The CDR3 is 13 residues long. CDR1 is GTSNPN, CDR2 SVGIG, per germline (reference sequence). V was cut by 6 bases and J by 3 bases, with 11 bases left in between. The entry originates in a study of blood T cell repertoires in COVID-19. The sequenced material came from peripheral blood. This receptor was identified in a woman younger than 45 with acute or convalescent COVID-19. The chain recombines TRBV30 with TRBJ2-2; a weak D match, TRBD2 (5 bases). The chain's CDR3 is CACQLVYTGELFF. CDR3 sequence (DNA): TGTGCCTGTCAACTAGTTTACACCGGGGAGCTGTTTTTT.